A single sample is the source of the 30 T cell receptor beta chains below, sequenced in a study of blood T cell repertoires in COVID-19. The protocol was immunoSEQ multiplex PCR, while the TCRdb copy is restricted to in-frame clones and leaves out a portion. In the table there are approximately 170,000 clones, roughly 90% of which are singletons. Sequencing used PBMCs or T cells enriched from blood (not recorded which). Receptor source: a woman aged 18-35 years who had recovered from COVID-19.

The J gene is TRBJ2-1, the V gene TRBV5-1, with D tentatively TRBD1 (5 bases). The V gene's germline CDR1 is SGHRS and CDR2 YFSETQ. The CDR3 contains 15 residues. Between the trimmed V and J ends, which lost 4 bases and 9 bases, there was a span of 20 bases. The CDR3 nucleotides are TGCGCCAGCAGCCCGGATGGGATAGACAGATCTGAGCAGTTCTTC. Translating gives CASSPDGIDRSEQFF.

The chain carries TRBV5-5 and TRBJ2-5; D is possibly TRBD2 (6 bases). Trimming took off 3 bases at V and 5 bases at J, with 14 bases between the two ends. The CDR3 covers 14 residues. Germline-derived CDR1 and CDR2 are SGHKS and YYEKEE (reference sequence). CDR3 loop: CASSSFGGRETQYF. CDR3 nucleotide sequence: TGTGCCAGCAGCTCGTTCGGGGGTAGGGAGACCCAGTACTTC. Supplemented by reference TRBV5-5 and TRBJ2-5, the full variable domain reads DAGVTQSPTHLIKTRGQQVTLRCSPISGHKSVSWYQQVLGQGPQFIFQYYEKEERGRGNFPDRFSARQFPNYSSELNVNALLLGDSALYLCASSSFGGRETQYFGPGTRLLVL.

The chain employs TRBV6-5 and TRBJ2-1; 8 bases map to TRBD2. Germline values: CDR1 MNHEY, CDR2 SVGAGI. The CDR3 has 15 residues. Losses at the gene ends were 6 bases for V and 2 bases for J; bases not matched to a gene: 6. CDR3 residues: CASRTSAQTYNEQFF. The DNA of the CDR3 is TGTGCCAGCAGGACTAGCGCCCAAACCTACAATGAGCAGTTCTTC.

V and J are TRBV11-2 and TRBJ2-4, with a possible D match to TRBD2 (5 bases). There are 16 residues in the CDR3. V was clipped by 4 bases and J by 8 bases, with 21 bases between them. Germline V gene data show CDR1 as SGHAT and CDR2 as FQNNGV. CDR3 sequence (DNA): TGTGCCAGCAGCTCCCCCGGGCCGGGGAGTAGAGACATTCAGTACTTC. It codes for CASSSPGPGSRDIQYF.

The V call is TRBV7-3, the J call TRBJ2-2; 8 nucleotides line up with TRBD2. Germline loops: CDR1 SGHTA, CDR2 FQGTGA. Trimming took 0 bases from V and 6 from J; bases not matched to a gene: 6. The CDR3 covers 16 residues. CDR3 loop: CASSLTGTSGSGELFF. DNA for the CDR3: TGTGCCAGCAGCTTAACAGGGACTAGTGGTTCCGGGGAGCTGTTTTTT.

CDR3 bases: TGTGCCAGCAGCGTCCGCGGGGCCCTCTACAATGAGCAGTTCTTC. It specifies CASSVRGALYNEQFF. The genes are TRBV9 and TRBJ2-1; a possible D gene is TRBD2 (6 bases). This CDR3 has 15 amino acids. Deletions cut 2 bases from V and 3 bases from J, with 12 bases between. The germline V gene encodes CDR1 SGDLS and CDR2 YYNGEE.

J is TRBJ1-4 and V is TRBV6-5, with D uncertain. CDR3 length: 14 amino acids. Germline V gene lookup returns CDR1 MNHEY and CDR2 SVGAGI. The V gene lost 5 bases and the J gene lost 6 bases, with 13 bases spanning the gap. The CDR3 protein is CASSLPASYEKLFF. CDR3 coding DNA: TGTGCCAGCAGTCTCCCGGCTAGTTATGAAAAACTGTTTTTT.

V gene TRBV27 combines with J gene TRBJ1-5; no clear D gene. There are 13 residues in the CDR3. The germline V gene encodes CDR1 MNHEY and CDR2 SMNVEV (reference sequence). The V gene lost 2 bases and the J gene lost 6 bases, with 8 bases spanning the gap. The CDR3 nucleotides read TGTGCCAGCAGTTTAACGCGCGGTCAGCCCCAGCATTTT. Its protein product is CASSLTRGQPQHF.

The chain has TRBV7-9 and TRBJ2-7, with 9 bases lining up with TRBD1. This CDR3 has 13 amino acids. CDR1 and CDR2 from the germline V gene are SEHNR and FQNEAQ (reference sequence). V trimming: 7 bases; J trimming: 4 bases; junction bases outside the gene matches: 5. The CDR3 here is CASTPGTGYEQYF. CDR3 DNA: TGTGCCAGCACCCCCGGGACAGGGTACGAGCAGTACTTC. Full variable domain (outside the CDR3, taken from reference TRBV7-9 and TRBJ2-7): DTGVSQNPRHKITKRGQNVTFRCDPISEHNRLYWYRQTLGQGPEFLTYFQNEAQLEKSRLLSDRFSAERPKGSFSTLEIQRTEQGDSAMYLCASTPGTGYEQYFGPGTRLTVT.

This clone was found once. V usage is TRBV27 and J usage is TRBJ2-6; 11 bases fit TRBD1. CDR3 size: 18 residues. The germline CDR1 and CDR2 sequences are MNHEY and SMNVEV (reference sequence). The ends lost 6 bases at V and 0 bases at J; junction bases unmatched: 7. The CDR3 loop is CASSRRDRGTSGANVLTF. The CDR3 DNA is TGTGCCAGCAGCCGCCGGGACAGGGGGACCTCTGGGGCCAACGTCCTGACTTTC.

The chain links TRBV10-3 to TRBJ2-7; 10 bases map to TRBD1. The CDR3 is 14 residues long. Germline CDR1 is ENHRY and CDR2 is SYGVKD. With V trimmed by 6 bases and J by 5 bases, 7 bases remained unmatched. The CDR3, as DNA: TGTGCCATCAGGGGGGGACAGGGGAACCACGAGCAGTACTTC. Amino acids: CAIRGGQGNHEQYF.

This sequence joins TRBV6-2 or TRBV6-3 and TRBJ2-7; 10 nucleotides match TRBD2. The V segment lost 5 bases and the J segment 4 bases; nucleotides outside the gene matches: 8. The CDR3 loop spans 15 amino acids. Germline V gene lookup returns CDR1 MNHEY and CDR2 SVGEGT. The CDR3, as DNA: TGTGCCAGCAGTGCCACTAGCGGGACGTATTACGAGCAGTACTTC. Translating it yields CASSATSGTYYEQYF.

CDR3 in DNA: TGTGCCAGCAGCCCGCTCGGTAGTACAGATACGCAGTATTTT. It specifies CASSPLGSTDTQYF. The chain employs TRBV7-2 and TRBJ2-3; no definite D call. CDR1 and CDR2 from the germline V gene are SGHTA and FQGNSA. Trimming took 5 bases from V and 3 from J, leaving 12 bases between them. The CDR3 length is 14 residues. The complete variable domain, with remaining parts taken from reference TRBV7-2 and TRBJ2-3, reads GAGVSQSPSNKVTEKGKDVELRCDPISGHTALYWYRQSLGQGLEFLIYFQGNSAPDKSGLPSDRFSAERTGGSVSTLTIQRTQQEDSAVYLCASSPLGSTDTQYFGPGTRLTVL.

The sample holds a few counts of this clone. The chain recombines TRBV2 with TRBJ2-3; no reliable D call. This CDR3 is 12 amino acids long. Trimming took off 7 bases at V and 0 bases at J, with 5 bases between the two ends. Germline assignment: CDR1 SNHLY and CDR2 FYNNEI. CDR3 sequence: CASKESTDTQYF. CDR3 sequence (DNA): TGTGCCAGCAAAGAGAGCACAGATACGCAGTATTTT.

The CDR3 nucleotides are TGCAGCGACCGGGACAGGGGAGCTAACTATGGCTACACCTTC. Its protein product is CSDRDRGANYGYTF. V is TRBV29-1 and J is TRBJ1-2, with 10 bases aligning to TRBD1. The ends lost 7 bases at V and 0 bases at J; junction bases unmatched: 5. Germline V gene data show CDR1 as SQVTM and CDR2 as ANQGSEA. This CDR3 has 14 residues. The full variable domain, rest sourced from reference TRBV29-1 and TRBJ1-2, is SAVISQKPSRDICQRGTSLTIQCQVDSQVTMMFWYRQQPGQSLTLIATANQGSEATYESGFVIDKFPISRPNLTFSTLTVSNMSPEDSSIYLCSDRDRGANYGYTFGSGTRLTVV.

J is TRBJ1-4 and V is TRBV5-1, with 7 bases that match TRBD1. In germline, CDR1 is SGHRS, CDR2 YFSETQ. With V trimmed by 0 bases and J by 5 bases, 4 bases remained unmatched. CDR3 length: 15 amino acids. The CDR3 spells CASSLEGTVNEKLFF. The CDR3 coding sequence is TGCGCCAGCAGCTTGGAAGGGACAGTCAATGAAAAACTGTTTTTT.

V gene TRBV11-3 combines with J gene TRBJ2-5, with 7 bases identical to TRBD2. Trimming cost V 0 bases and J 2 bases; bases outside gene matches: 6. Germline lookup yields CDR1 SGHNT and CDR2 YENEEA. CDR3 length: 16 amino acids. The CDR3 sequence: CASSLDRGAGQETQYF. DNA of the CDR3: TGTGCCAGCAGCTTAGATCGAGGAGCGGGGCAAGAGACCCAGTACTTC.

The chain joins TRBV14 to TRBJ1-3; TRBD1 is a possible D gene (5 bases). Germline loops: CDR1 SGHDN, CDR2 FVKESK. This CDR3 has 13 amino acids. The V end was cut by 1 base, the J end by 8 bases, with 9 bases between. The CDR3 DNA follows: TGTGCCAGCAGCCAAGTTCCCAGGGACACCATATATTTT. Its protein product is CASSQVPRDTIYF.

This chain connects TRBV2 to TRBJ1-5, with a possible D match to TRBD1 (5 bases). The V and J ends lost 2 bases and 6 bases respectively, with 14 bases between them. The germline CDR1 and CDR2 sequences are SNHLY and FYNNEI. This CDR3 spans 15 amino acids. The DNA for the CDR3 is TGTGCCAGCAGTGAATTAGGGGCGCATGGTCAGCCCCAGCATTTT. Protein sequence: CASSELGAHGQPQHF.

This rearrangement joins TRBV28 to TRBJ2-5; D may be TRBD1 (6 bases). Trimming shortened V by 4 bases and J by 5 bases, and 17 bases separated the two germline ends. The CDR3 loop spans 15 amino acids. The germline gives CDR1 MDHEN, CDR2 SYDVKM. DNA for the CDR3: TGTGCCAGCAGTTCCCCCAGACAGGCTGGGGAGACCCAGTACTTC. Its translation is CASSSPRQAGETQYF.

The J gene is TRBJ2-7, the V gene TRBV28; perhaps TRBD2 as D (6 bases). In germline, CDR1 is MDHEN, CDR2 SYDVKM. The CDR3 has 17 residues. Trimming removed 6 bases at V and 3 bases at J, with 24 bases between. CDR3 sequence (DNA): TGTGCCAGCAGGTCTAGCGCTAATGGGGTGGAGGGCTACGAGCAGTACTTC. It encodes CASRSSANGVEGYEQYF. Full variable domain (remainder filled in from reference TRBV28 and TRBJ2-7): DVKVTQSSRYLVKRTGEKVFLECVQDMDHENMFWYRQDPGLGLRLIYFSYDVKMKEKGDIPEGYSVSREKKERFSLILESASTNQTSMYLCASRSSANGVEGYEQYFGPGTRLTVT.

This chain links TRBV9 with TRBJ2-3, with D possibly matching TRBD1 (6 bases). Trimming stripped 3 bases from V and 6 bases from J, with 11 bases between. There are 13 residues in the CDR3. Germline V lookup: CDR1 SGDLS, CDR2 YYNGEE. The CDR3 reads CASSEQGGDTQYF. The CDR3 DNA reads TGTGCCAGCAGCGAACAGGGCGGCGATACGCAGTATTTT.

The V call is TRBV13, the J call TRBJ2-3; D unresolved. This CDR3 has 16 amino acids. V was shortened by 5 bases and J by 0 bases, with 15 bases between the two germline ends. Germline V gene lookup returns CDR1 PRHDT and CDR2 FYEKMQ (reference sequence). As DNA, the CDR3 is TGTGCCAGCAGCCAATTTCTCGCGCCCAGCACAGATACGCAGTATTTT. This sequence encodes CASSQFLAPSTDTQYF.

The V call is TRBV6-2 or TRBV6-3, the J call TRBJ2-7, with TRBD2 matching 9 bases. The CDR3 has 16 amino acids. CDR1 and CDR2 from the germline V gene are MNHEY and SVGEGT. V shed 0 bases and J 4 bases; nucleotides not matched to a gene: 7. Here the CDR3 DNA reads TGTGCCAGCAGTTACTCGGTAGCGGGAGATAATTACGAGCAGTACTTC. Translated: CASSYSVAGDNYEQYF.

The CDR3 here is CASSQVSSLYNEQFF. In DNA form, the CDR3 reads TGCGCCAGCAGCCAAGTTTCTAGTTTGTACAATGAGCAGTTCTTC. The chain employs TRBV4-3 and TRBJ2-1; D unresolved. Per germline, CDR1 LGHNA and CDR2 YSLEER. This CDR3 contains 15 residues. V dropped 1 base and J dropped 4 bases, with 11 bases sitting between them.

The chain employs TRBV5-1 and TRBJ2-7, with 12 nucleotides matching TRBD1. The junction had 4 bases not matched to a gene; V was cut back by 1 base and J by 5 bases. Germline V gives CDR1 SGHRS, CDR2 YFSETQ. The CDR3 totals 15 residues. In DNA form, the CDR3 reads TGCGCCAGCAGCTTGTGGGGACAGGGGGCGGACGAGCAGTACTTC. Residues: CASSLWGQGADEQYF. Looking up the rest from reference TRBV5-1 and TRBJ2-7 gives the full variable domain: KAGVTQTPRYLIKTRGQQVTLSCSPISGHRSVSWYQQTPGQGLQFLFEYFSETQRNKGNFPGRFSGRQFSNSRSEMNVSTLELGDSALYLCASSLWGQGADEQYFGPGTRLTVT.

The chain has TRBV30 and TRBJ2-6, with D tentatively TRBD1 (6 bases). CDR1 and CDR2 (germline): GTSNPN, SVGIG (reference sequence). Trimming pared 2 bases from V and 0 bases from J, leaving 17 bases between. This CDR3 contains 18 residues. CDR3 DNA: TGTGCCTGGAGTCGGGTTCAGGGGAGAGGCTCTGGGGCCAACGTCCTGACTTTC. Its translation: CAWSRVQGRGSGANVLTF.

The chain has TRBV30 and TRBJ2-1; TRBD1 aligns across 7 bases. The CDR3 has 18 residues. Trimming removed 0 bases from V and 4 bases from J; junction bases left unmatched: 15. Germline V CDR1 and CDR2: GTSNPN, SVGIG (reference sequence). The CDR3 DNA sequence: TGTGCCTGGAGTGTATTTGCAGGGGGACCTCAAGTATACAATGAGCAGTTCTTC. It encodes CAWSVFAGGPQVYNEQFF. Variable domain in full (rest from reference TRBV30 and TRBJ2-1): SQTIHQWPATLVQPVGSPLSLECTVEGTSNPNLYWYRQAAGRGLQLLFYSVGIGQISSEVPQNLSASRPQDRQFILSSKKLLLSDSGFYLCAWSVFAGGPQVYNEQFFGPGTRLTVL.

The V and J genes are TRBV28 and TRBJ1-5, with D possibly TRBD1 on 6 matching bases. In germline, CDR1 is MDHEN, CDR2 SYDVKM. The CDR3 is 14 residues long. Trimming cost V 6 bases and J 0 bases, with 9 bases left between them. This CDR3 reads CASRGHISNQPQHF. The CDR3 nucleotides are TGTGCCAGCAGGGGACACATTAGCAATCAGCCCCAGCATTTT.

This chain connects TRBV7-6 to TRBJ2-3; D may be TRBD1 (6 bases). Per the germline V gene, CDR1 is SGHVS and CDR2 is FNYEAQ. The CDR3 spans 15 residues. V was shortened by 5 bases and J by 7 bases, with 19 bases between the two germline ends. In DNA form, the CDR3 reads TGTGCCAGCAGCCTTCAGTACAGGGAAATCAATACGCAGTATTTT. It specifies CASSLQYREINTQYF. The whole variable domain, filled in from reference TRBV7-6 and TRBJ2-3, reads GAGVSQSPRYKVTKRGQDVALRCDPISGHVSLYWYRQALGQGPEFLTYFNYEAQQDKSGLPNDRFSAERPEGSISTLTIQRTEQRDSAMYRCASSLQYREINTQYFGPGTRLTVL.